The rows below give T cell receptor beta chains drawn from one sample of a study of cytomegalovirus exposure and HLA in healthy donors. The repertoire was sequenced with immunoSEQ multiplex PCR; TCRdb's copy has only in-frame clones and lacks some. The sample gives about 100,000 clones, around 74% of which show up once; about 1.9% is in the top ten. Sequenced input: PBMCs. These receptor sequences come from a woman between 40 and 50 years old in good health and CMV-seronegative. Each CDR3 is given without its conserved first and last residue. A D gene is named only where the DNA matches it firmly.

v_gene,j_gene,d_gene,CDR3aa
TRBV5-4,TRBJ2-5,NA,ASTWGSEQTQY
TRBV19,TRBJ1-2,NA,ASNPMSGAGYGYT
TRBV6-6,TRBJ2-5,TRBD2,ASSGTSGRQETQY
TRBV30,TRBJ1-3,NA,AWRSGSSGNTIY
TRBV25-1,TRBJ2-7,TRBD1,ASSNGQGEVYEQY
TRBV9,TRBJ1-4,TRBD1,ASSTGTGGEKLF
TRBV2,TRBJ2-7,NA,ASSALWTAAQY
TRBV7-9,TRBJ2-2,NA,SSRGSTGELF
TRBV19,TRBJ2-7,NA,ASSIGEGIAEQY
TRBV5-4,TRBJ2-1,NA,ASSLKTTEHEQF
TRBV19,TRBJ2-1,NA,ASTLGRERGTSYNEQF
TRBV9,TRBJ1-3,NA,ASTFDTSSGNTIY
TRBV6-1,TRBJ1-5,NA,ASSENTEHQPQH
TRBV19,TRBJ2-5,NA,ASSPRQLQETQY
TRBV7-9,TRBJ1-4,NA,SSSLGPVNEKLF
TRBV30,TRBJ1-5,NA,AWSDRAHQPQH
TRBV28,TRBJ2-1,TRBD2,ASSSLAGGPSEQF
TRBV2,TRBJ1-5,TRBD1,ASQTGQSLSPQH
TRBV4-1,TRBJ1-2,NA,ASSQGEAGTYGYT
TRBV2,NA,NA,ASSVSRGGAYEQY
TRBV6-6,TRBJ1-1,NA,ASSYATEGGTEAF
TRBV28,TRBJ1-5,NA,ASSFIRPRHPNQPQH
TRBV4-2,TRBJ2-7,TRBD2,ASSLTWTSGAYEQY
TRBV11-2,TRBJ2-7,NA,ASSLASESSYEQY
TRBV19,TRBJ2-7,NA,ASSIRRGPYEQY
TRBV27,TRBJ2-5,TRBD2,ASSLSIDGSGRGETQY
TRBV4-1,NA,TRBD2,ASSQGLAGANSYEQY
TRBV7-2,TRBJ2-7,TRBD2,ASSLPPGAGGTYEQY